The next 10 T cell receptor beta chains were all read from a single sample in a study of graft-versus-host responses after intestinal transplantation. Some clones are missing from TCRdb's copy, which holds only in-frame ones; the method was immunoSEQ multiplex PCR. The sample has under 80,000 clones, 92% seen once. Specimen: PBMCs, collected 98 days after intestinal transplantation. The receptors here all came from a human patient who received an intestinal transplant, so some T cells may come from the graft donor.

The genes are TRBV28 and TRBJ1-1; no clear D gene. The CDR3 has 13 residues. Germline V gene data show CDR1 as MDHEN and CDR2 as SYDVKM. V lost 0 bases and J 2 bases, leaving 4 bases between the germline ends. CDR3 bases: TGTGCCAGCAGTTTATGGGACAACACTGAAGCTTTCTTT. It yields the protein CASSLWDNTEAFF.

The chain is built from TRBV2 and TRBJ1-1; D unclear. The germline V gene encodes CDR1 SNHLY and CDR2 FYNNEI. The CDR3 has 12 residues. Trimming shortened V by 4 bases and J by 3 bases, and 6 bases separated the two germline ends. In nucleotides, the CDR3 is TGTGCCAGCAGTGCTTGGGACACTGAAGCTTTCTTT. This encodes CASSAWDTEAFF. The whole variable domain, filled in from reference TRBV2 and TRBJ1-1, reads EPEVTQTPSHQVTQMGQEVILRCVPISNHLYFYWYRQILGQKVEFLVSFYNNEISEKSEIFDDQFSVERPDGSNFTLKIRSTKLEDSAMYFCASSAWDTEAFFGQGTRLTVV.

The CDR3 DNA reads as TGTGCCAGCAGCGTAGTGGAGGGGGATTCACCCCTCCACTTT. It codes for CASSVVEGDSPLHF. The chain has TRBV9 and TRBJ1-6; weak D call: TRBD1 (6 bases). Per the germline V gene, CDR1 is SGDLS and CDR2 is YYNGEE. The CDR3 totals 14 residues. The V gene lost 0 bases and the J gene lost 8 bases, with 9 bases spanning the gap.

The V call is TRBV13, the J call TRBJ2-7; 7 bases map to TRBD1. V trimming: 3 bases; J trimming: 7 bases; junction bases outside the gene matches: 3. This CDR3 spans 12 amino acids. From germline, CDR1 is PRHDT and CDR2 FYEKMQ (reference sequence). The CDR3 loop reads CASSFYRGEQYF. In nucleotides, the CDR3 is TGTGCCAGCAGCTTTTACAGGGGTGAGCAGTACTTC. Complete variable domain (other parts from reference TRBV13 and TRBJ2-7): AAGVIQSPRHLIKEKRETATLKCYPIPRHDTVYWYQQGPGQDPQFLISFYEKMQSDKGSIPDRFSAQQFSDYHSELNMSSLELGDSALYFCASSFYRGEQYFGPGTRLTVT.

This clone was seen only a few times. This chain links TRBV7-9 with TRBJ2-7, with a tentative D call TRBD2 (6 bases). This CDR3 comprises 14 residues. Germline assignment: CDR1 SEHNR and CDR2 FQNEAQ (reference sequence). Trimming shortened V by 1 base and J by 2 bases, and 9 bases separated the two germline ends. CDR3 in amino acids: CASSLDGGTYEQYF. The CDR3 DNA is TGTGCCAGCAGCTTAGACGGGGGAACCTACGAGCAGTACTTC.

This rearrangement joins TRBV6-5 to TRBJ2-3; tentatively, D is TRBD2 (6 bases). The germline V gene encodes CDR1 MNHEY and CDR2 SVGAGI. Trimming shortened V by 8 bases and J by 1 base, and 13 bases separated the two germline ends. The CDR3 loop spans 14 amino acids. CDR3 sequence reads: CASAGRERTDTQYF. The CDR3 coding sequence is TGTGCCAGCGCGGGGCGCGAACGCACAGATACGCAGTATTTT.

A single count supports this clone. The rearrangement joins TRBV6-1 to TRBJ2-1, with 9 bases matching TRBD2. Per germline, CDR1 MNHNS and CDR2 SASEGT. Trimming took 4 bases from V and 7 from J; bases not matched to a gene: 5. The CDR3 runs to 14 residues. The CDR3 DNA is TGTGCCAGCAGTGTAAGCGGGGGGTCGAATGAGCAGTTCTTC. Translating it yields CASSVSGGSNEQFF.

The chain joins TRBV6-4 to TRBJ2-6; 7 bases are shared with TRBD1. The junction had 4 bases not matched to a gene; V was cut back by 3 bases and J by 2 bases. CDR3 length: 16 amino acids. CDR1 and CDR2 (germline): MRHNA, SNTAGT. CDR3 region: CASSERGGAGANVLTF. The CDR3 nucleotides read TGTGCCAGCAGTGAACGAGGGGGCGCTGGGGCCAACGTCCTGACTTTC.

The gene calls are TRBV9 and TRBJ2-1; TRBD2 aligns across 12 bases. V gave up 3 bases and J gave up 4 bases; unmatched junction bases: 2. The germline V gene encodes CDR1 SGDLS and CDR2 YYNGEE. The CDR3 is made up of 15 amino acids. CDR3 coding DNA: TGTGCCAGCAGCGAGGGGACTAGCGGGTACAATGAGCAGTTCTTC. Protein sequence: CASSEGTSGYNEQFF.

This clone was seen once. The chain joins TRBV5-1 to TRBJ2-2, with 8 bases fitting TRBD1. CDR3 size: 16 residues. J was trimmed by 4 bases and V by 0 bases; bases with no gene match: 5. CDR1 SGHRS and CDR2 YFSETQ come from the germline V gene. The CDR3 nucleotides read TGCGCCAGCAGCTTGGCCGGCAGGGGGCGCACCGGGGAGCTGTTTTTT. Translated, it gives CASSLAGRGRTGELFF.